These T cell receptor beta chains were read from a single sample in a study of tumor-infiltrating lymphocytes in primary liver carcinoma. TCRdb re-called the multiplex PCR reads with MiXCR, one entry per CDR3 protein. In the table there are 250,000 to 400,000 distinct CDR3 sequences, about 62% of which are singletons. Sequenced sample: peripheral blood. These receptors were obtained from a middle-aged man with primary liver carcinoma and hepatitis B virus infection. CDR3s include the opening cysteine and the closing phenylalanine or tryptophan. Each record gives: clone size, J gene, V gene, D gene, CDR3 protein, CDR3 DNA. The D gene is left open where the match is weak. Not every row has a clone size; where given, it reads once, few, many or a size class.

clone size: .; J gene: TRBJ1-4; V gene: TRBV11-2; D gene: .; CDR3 protein: CASSYGQTNGKLFF; CDR3 DNA: TGTGCCAGCAGTTATGGACAGACTAATGGAAAACTGTTTTTT
clone size: .; J gene: TRBJ2-1; V gene: TRBV6-2/TRBV6-3; D gene: .; CDR3 protein: CASNAWGKEQFF; CDR3 DNA: TGTGCCAGCAACGCTTGGGGAAAAGAGCAGTTCTTC
clone size: .; J gene: TRBJ2-1; V gene: TRBV6-2/TRBV6-3; D gene: .; CDR3 protein: CASSLRGAYNEQFF; CDR3 DNA: TGTGCCAGCAGTCTACGGGGGGCCTACAATGAGCAATTCTTC
clone size: many; J gene: TRBJ2-1; V gene: TRBV11-3; D gene: TRBD2; CDR3 protein: CASTPSGSDEQFF; CDR3 DNA: TGTGCCAGCACCCCTAGCGGGAGTGATGAGCAGTTCTTC
clone size: .; J gene: TRBJ2-1; V gene: TRBV7-9; D gene: TRBD2; CDR3 protein: CASTSASGNSEQFF; CDR3 DNA: TGTGCCAGCACATCGGCTAGCGGGAATAGTGAGCAGTTCTTC
clone size: many; J gene: TRBJ2-3; V gene: TRBV12-5; D gene: .; CDR3 protein: CASGLSGDTQYF; CDR3 DNA: TGTGCTAGTGGTTTGTCAGGAGATACGCAGTATTTT
clone size: many; J gene: TRBJ1-2; V gene: TRBV11-2; D gene: .; CDR3 protein: CASSMGPSRYGYTF; CDR3 DNA: TGTGCCAGCAGTATGGGGCCCTCACGCTATGGCTACACCTTC
clone size: once; J gene: TRBJ2-5; V gene: TRBV12-3/TRBV12-4; D gene: .; CDR3 protein: CASCLTGRQDTQYF; CDR3 DNA: TGTGCCAGCTGTTTAACCGGGCGTCAAGATACCCAGTACTTC
clone size: many; J gene: TRBJ1-1; V gene: TRBV11-2; D gene: .; CDR3 protein: CASSLRLGVAEAFF; CDR3 DNA: TGTGCCAGCAGCTTAAGGCTGGGGGTAGCTGAAGCTTTCTTT
clone size: many; J gene: TRBJ2-5; V gene: TRBV6-1; D gene: TRBD1; CDR3 protein: CASSDRGLKTQYF; CDR3 DNA: TGTGCCAGCAGCGACAGGGGGTTAAAGACCCAGTACTTC
clone size: .; J gene: TRBJ2-3; V gene: TRBV11-1; D gene: .; CDR3 protein: CAGSRGGVGCLDTQYF; CDR3 DNA: TGTGCCGGCAGCCGTGGTGGCGTAGGATGTCTAGATACGCAGTATTTT
clone size: many; J gene: TRBJ2-7; V gene: TRBV6-1; D gene: .; CDR3 protein: CASSKRDISPKYAQYF; CDR3 DNA: TGTGCCAGCAGTAAAAGGGACATCTCCCCGAAGTATGCGCAGTACTTC
clone size: .; J gene: TRBJ2-7; V gene: TRBV7-9; D gene: TRBD1; CDR3 protein: CASSPTGYPYEQYF; CDR3 DNA: TGTGCCAGCAGCCCGACAGGGTATCCCTACGAGCAGTACTTC
clone size: .; J gene: TRBJ2-4; V gene: TRBV29-1; D gene: .; CDR3 protein: CNVIYGRGIQYF; CDR3 DNA: TGCAACGTAATTTACGGGCGGGGCATTCAGTACTTC
clone size: .; J gene: TRBJ2-1; V gene: TRBV6-1; D gene: .; CDR3 protein: CASSVTGSSHNEQFF; CDR3 DNA: TGTGCCAGCAGCGTGACAGGTAGCTCCCACAATGAGCAGTTCTTC
clone size: many; J gene: TRBJ1-2; V gene: TRBV29-1; D gene: .; CDR3 protein: CSAKTGGYGYTF; CDR3 DNA: TGCAGCGCTAAGACCGGCGGCTATGGCTACACCTTC